In its sample, the clone carrying this T cell receptor beta chain is medium-sized. Germline lookup yields CDR1 SGHRS and CDR2 YFSETQ. This CDR3 spans 13 amino acids. The ends were cut back, 0 bases at V and 5 bases at J, with 7 bases in the middle. Semi-nested PCR with Nested Universal Primer A followed constant-region reverse priming of full-length variable regions. Each CDR3 protein is one row after TCRdb ran MiXCR on the 5' RACE reads. The repertoire holds thousands of distinct CDR3 sequences, with about a sixth as singletons. This TCR was sampled from a female donor with breast cancer. Sequences were obtained from memory CD4+ T cells sorted from blood. Subset specified: memory CD4+ T cells, CD4+CD45RO+CD25-. The chain links TRBV5-1 to TRBJ2-3; TRBD1 might be the D (6 bases). The CDR3 region is CASSLAGVDTQYF. CDR3 DNA sequence: TGCGCCAGCAGCTTGGCAGGGGTAGATACGCAGTATTTT.